This TCR beta chain was documented in a study of beta chain features in type 1 diabetes. Expressed TCRB transcripts were sequenced, since all the RNA that had been isolated was reverse transcribed. Clones were read by immunoSEQ multiplex PCR, and TCRdb kept only the in-frame ones, dropping some. The sample includes about 340,000 clones, roughly 13% of them seen just once. In regard to this clone: Antigen specificity is unknown.

Markers CD45RO/CCR7/CD25/CD127/CD95/CD27 served to sort CD4+ naive, central memory, regulatory and stem cell-like memory cells. The trim removed 0 bases at V and 4 bases at J, leaving 9 bases unmatched. This CDR3 region has 18 residues. Per germline, CDR1 SEHNR and CDR2 FQNEAQ (reference sequence). General study results and limits: Shorter TCRB CDR3s, moderately but significantly so, were found in Type 1 diabetes patients in all four CD4+ subsets.

The chain combines TRBV7-9 with TRBJ1-1; 12 bases are shared with TRBD1. Material for sequencing was naive CD4+ T cells from blood. The clonotype originates from a woman aged 18-29 years with type 1 diabetes. The DNA of the CDR3 is TGTGCCAGCAGCTTAGCTTGGGACAGGGGGCGGAGAGGCACTGAAGCTTTCTTT. It specifies CASSLAWDRGRRGTEAFF.